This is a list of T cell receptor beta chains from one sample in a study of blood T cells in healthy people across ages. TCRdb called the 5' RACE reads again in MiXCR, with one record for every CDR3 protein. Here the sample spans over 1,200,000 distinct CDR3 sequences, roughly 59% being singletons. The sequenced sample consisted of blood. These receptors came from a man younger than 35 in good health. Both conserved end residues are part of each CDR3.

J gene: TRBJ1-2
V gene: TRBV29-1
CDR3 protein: CSCQGGNGYTF

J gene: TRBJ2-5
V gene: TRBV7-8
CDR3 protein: CASSLNGALGETQYF

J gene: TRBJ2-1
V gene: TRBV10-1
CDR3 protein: CASSGLAGGTSEQFF

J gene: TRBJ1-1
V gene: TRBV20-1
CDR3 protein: CSAPERPIGQGVTEAFF

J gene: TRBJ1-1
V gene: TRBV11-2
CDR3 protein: CASFGTGGTEAFF

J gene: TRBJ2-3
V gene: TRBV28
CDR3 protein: CASRPLRGLAGGADTQYF

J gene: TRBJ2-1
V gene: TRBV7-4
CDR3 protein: CASSLDGPGGAYNEQFF

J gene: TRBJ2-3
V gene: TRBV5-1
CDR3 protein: CASRRQANTDTQYF

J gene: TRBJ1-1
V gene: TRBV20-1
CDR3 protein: CSVKDRSNTEAFF

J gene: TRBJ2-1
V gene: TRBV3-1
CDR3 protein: CASSRTFLAGVNEQFF

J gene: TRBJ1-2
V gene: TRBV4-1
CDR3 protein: CASSHGSYGYTF

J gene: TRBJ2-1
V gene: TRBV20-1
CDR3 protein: CSARDGSGGGRDEQFF

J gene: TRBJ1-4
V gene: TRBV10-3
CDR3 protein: CAISESGQVEKLFF

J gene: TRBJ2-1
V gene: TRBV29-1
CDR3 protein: CSVEGVDSYNEQFF

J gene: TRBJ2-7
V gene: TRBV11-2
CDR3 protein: CASSSIRGRNTSSYEQYF

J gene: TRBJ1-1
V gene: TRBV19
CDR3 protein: CASNRENTEAFF

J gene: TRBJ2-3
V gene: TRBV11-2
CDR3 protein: CASSAQGGDYTDTQYF

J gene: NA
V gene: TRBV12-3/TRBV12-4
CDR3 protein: CASNAGLDGPNEQFF